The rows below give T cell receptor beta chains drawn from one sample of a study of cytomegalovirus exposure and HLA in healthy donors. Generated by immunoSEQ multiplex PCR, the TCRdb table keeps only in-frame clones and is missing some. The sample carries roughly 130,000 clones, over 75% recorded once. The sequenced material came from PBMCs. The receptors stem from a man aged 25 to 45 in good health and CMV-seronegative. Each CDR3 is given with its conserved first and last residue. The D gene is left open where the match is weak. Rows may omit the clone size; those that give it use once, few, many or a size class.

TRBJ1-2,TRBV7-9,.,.,CASSLARGLEGYTF
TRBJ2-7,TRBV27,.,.,CASSRTESYEQYF
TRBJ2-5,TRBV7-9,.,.,CASSLAGVETQYF
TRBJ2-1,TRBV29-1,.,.,CSVDGAGGWNEQFF
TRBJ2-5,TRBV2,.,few,CASSDMGAEETQYF
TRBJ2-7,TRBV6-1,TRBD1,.,CASSVSLGQDMGEQYF
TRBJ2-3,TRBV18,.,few,CASSPPSWASSTDTQYF
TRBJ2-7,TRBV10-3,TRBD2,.,CAITPGLAGGSGEQYF
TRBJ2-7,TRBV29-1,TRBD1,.,CSVAPGQGVHEQYF
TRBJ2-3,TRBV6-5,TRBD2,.,CASGTSGTRTDTQYF
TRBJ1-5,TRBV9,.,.,CASSEEGRRNQPQHF
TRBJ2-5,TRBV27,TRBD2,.,CASSPGLASRETQYF
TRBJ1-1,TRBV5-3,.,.,CARSPGTPDGRMNTEAFF
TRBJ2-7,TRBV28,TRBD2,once,CASSFGGARTYEQYF
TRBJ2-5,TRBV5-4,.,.,CASSLEQGTQETQYF
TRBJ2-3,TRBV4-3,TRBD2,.,CASSQVLAGGRVVSADTQYF
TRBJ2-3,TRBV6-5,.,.,CASSYRAGVTDTQYF
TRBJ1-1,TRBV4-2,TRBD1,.,CASRQGARTEAFF
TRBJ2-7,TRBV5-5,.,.,CASSLVVGEEQYF
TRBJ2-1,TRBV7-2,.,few,CASSGRGHPRSNNEQFF
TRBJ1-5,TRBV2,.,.,CASSPGDYQPQHF
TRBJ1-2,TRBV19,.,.,CASSIGPERGYTF
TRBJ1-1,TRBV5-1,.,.,CASSSRRRNTEAFF
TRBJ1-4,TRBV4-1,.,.,CASSQESSRTTNEKLFF
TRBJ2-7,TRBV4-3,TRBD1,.,CASSQVDRVYEQYF
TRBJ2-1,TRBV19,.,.,CASSILAASDEQFF
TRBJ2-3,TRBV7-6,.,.,CASSLARPDTQYF
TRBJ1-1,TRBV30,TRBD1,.,CAWDSIRGRTEAFF
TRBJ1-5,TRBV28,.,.,CASSTTPVTQHF
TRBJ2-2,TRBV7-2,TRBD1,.,CASSSRTGWPNTGELFF
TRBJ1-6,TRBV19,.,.,CASSIDSRINSPLHF
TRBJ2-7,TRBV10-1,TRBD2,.,CASTRTSGSHEQYF
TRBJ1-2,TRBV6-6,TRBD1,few,CASSYGQGDVGGYTF
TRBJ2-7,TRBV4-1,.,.,CASSQATGTLYEQYF
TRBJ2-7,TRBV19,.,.,CASRRQAHSYEQYF
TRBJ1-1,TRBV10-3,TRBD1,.,CAISRTGVNTEAFF
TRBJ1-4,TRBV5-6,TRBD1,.,CASSYGTGRREKLFF
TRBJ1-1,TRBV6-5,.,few,CASSGRGTEAFF
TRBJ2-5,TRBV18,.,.,CASSPRDGETQYF
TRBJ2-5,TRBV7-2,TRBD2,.,CASTGGRIWETQYF